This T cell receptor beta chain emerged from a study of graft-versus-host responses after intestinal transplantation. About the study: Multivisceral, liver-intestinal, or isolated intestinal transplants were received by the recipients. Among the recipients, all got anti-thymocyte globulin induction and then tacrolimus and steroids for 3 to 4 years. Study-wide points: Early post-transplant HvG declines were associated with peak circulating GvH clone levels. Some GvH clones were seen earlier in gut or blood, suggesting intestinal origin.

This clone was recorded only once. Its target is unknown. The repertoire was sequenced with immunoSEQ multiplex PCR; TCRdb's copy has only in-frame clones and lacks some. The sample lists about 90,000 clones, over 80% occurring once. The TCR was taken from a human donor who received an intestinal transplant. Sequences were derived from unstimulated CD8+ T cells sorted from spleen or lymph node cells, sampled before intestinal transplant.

In DNA form, the CDR3 reads TGTGCCAGCAGCCAAGATGGGATCACAGGGGCTTTATACACTGAAGCTTTCTTT. The encoded protein is CASSQDGITGALYTEAFF. This chain uses TRBV4-2 with TRBJ1-1; 7 nucleotides agree with TRBD1. J lost 3 bases, V lost 0 bases, and 13 bases had no gene match. Germline loops: CDR1 LGHNA, CDR2 YNFKEQ. This CDR3 region has 18 residues.